The 15 T cell receptor beta chains listed next were all sequenced from one sample in a study of T cells after posttransplantation cyclophosphamide (dated by TCRdb to about 2016). Libraries came from the immunoSEQ multiplex PCR assay. TCRdb holds this immuneACCESS table with in-frame rearrangements only. Some clones are missing; in checked studies, unresolved V genes explain under half, and the rest has no known cause. The table records tens of thousands of clones for this sample, and not one of them appears only once. The ten largest account for under 7.5% of the sample. The sample taken for sequencing was PBMCs. The receptor source for this set is a woman between 55 and 75 years old in good health, CMV-negative, and a related stem cell transplant donor.

This clone was seen at least ten times. The chain uses TRBV5-1 and TRBJ1-2, with D possibly being TRBD1 (5 bases). There are 16 residues in the CDR3. Germline-derived CDR1 and CDR2 are SGHRS and YFSETQ. V was pared by 0 bases and J by 0 bases, with 12 bases between. This CDR3 is CASSLGRQGANYGYTF. The CDR3 DNA sequence: TGCGCCAGCAGCTTGGGTAGGCAGGGTGCTAACTATGGCTACACCTTC.

This clone showed up just a few times. The V and J genes are TRBV9 and TRBJ2-3, with a tentative D call TRBD2 (5 bases). V shed 4 bases and J shed 1 base, with 13 bases lying between them. Looked up from germline, CDR1 is SGDLS and CDR2 is YYNGEE. This CDR3 comprises 15 residues. The CDR3 spells CASSTPTAGTDTQYF. The CDR3 DNA reads TGTGCCAGCAGCACACCCACAGCGGGCACAGATACGCAGTATTTT.

This clone was detected many times. The chain carries TRBV30 and TRBJ1-1, with D possibly being TRBD1 (6 bases). V was cut by 2 bases and J by 4 bases, with 14 bases left in between. Germline values: CDR1 GTSNPN, CDR2 SVGIG (reference sequence). The CDR3 consists of 14 residues. CDR3 nucleotides: TGTGCCTGGAGTTTCCGTCCCAGGGGCACTGAAGCTTTCTTT. It translates to CAWSFRPRGTEAFF.

The sample holds many counts of this clone. This chain connects TRBV14 to TRBJ1-1, with 7 bases that match TRBD1. Germline V gene data show CDR1 as SGHDN and CDR2 as FVKESK. This CDR3 contains 15 residues. The V and J ends lost 3 bases and 1 base, in that order; junction bases with no gene match: 5. The CDR3 loop is CASSHRRGQNTEAFF. The CDR3 region has the DNA TGTGCCAGCAGCCACCGTAGGGGGCAGAACACTGAAGCTTTCTTT. Full variable domain (rest looked up from reference TRBV14 and TRBJ1-1): EAGVTQFPSHSVIEKGQTVTLRCDPISGHDNLYWYRRVMGKEIKFLLHFVKESKQDESGMPNNRFLAERTGGTYSTLKVQPAELEDSGVYFCASSHRRGQNTEAFFGQGTRLTVV.

This clone occurred many times. This rearrangement joins TRBV6-5 to TRBJ1-2; 7 bases align to TRBD1. Losses at the gene ends were 7 bases for V and 8 bases for J; bases not matched to a gene: 13. The CDR3 consists of 14 residues. From germline, CDR1 is MNHEY and CDR2 SVGAGI. CDR3 in amino acids: CASTLGGRGGGYTF. The CDR3, as DNA: TGTGCCAGCACCCTAGGGGGCAGGGGCGGAGGCTACACCTTC.

J is TRBJ2-3 and V is TRBV7-2, with unresolved D. V was pared by 5 bases and J by 2 bases, with 11 bases between. CDR1 SGHTA and CDR2 FQGNSA come from the germline V gene. The CDR3 loop spans 14 amino acids. The CDR3 coding sequence is TGTGCCAGCAGCCGAGAATGGGCCACAGATACGCAGTATTTT. Protein sequence: CASSREWATDTQYF.

This clone has a count of ten or more. This chain links TRBV2 with TRBJ1-4; D may be TRBD1 (6 bases). The CDR3 totals 15 residues. Germline V gene data show CDR1 as SNHLY and CDR2 as FYNNEI. With 6 bases removed from V and 2 bases from J, the gap between germline ends came to 13 bases. For the CDR3, the DNA is TGTGCCAGCAGATCCTCAGGGGCGACTAATGAAAAACTGTTTTTT. It codes for CASRSSGATNEKLFF.

This clone was picked up many times. This chain joins TRBV5-1 and TRBJ1-2; D might be TRBD1 (5 bases). The CDR3 length is 14 residues. Between the trimmed V and J ends, which lost 0 bases and 6 bases, there was a span of 12 bases. The germline CDR1 and CDR2 sequences are SGHRS and YFSETQ. The CDR3 region is CASSLGPGNNGYTF. CDR3 bases: TGCGCCAGCAGCTTGGGGCCAGGGAACAATGGCTACACCTTC. Supplemented by reference TRBV5-1 and TRBJ1-2, the full variable domain reads KAGVTQTPRYLIKTRGQQVTLSCSPISGHRSVSWYQQTPGQGLQFLFEYFSETQRNKGNFPGRFSGRQFSNSRSEMNVSTLELGDSALYLCASSLGPGNNGYTFGSGTRLTVV.

The table lists this clone with many counts. The chain is built from TRBV5-8 and TRBJ2-3; TRBD2 aligns across 12 bases. The CDR3 has 16 amino acids. Germline V gene sequence: CDR1 SGHTS, CDR2 YDEGEE. The trim removed 1 base at V and 4 bases at J, leaving 4 bases unmatched. The CDR3 protein is CASSLWLAGGPDTQYF. The CDR3 bases are TGTGCCAGCAGCTTGTGGCTAGCGGGGGGGCCAGATACGCAGTATTTT.

This clone was seen ten or more times. The junction does not match germline at one end; this may be a read error. The CDR3 loop reads CASSPGGLASSEQYF. CDR3 DNA sequence: TGTGCCAGCAGCCCGGGGGGACTAGCTTCCTCCGAGCAGTACTTC. The chain joins TRBV5-4 to TRBJ2-7, with 9 bases matching TRBD2. The germline gives CDR1 SGHNT, CDR2 YYREEE (reference sequence). This CDR3 contains 15 residues.

This clone has at least ten counts. The gene calls are TRBV5-4 and TRBJ2-1, with a weak D call TRBD1 (5 bases). Trimming took 0 bases from V and 7 from J, leaving 14 bases between them. The CDR3 sequence is 15 residues long. CDR1 SGHNT and CDR2 YYREEE come from the germline V gene (reference sequence). The CDR3 coding sequence is TGTGCCAGCAGCTTGGTGGGCAGGGTATCAAATGAGCAGTTCTTC. It specifies CASSLVGRVSNEQFF. The complete variable domain, with remaining parts taken from reference TRBV5-4 and TRBJ2-1, reads ETGVTQSPTHLIKTRGQQVTLRCSSQSGHNTVSWYQQALGQGPQFIFQYYREEENGRGNFPPRFSGLQFPNYSSELNVNALELDDSALYLCASSLVGRVSNEQFFGPGTRLTVL.

In its sample, this clone was seen many times. The chain has TRBV28 and TRBJ1-1; maybe TRBD1 (6 bases). Deletions cut 1 base from V and 2 bases from J, with 8 bases between. This CDR3 has 14 amino acids. Looked up from germline, CDR1 is MDHEN and CDR2 is SYDVKM. CDR3 sequence (DNA): TGTGCCAGCAGTTTATTAGGGGGTAACACTGAAGCTTTCTTT. Its translation is CASSLLGGNTEAFF.

The sample holds many counts of this clone. Written as DNA, the CDR3 is TGTGCCAGCAGTTTTCAGGCAGGGGGCGGTCAGCCCCAGCATTTT. Translating gives CASSFQAGGGQPQHF. The chain has TRBV28 and TRBJ1-5; TRBD1 aligns across 8 bases. With 3 bases clipped from V and 6 bases from J, the junction kept 7 bases outside the gene matches. The CDR3 runs 15 residues. Germline V gene lookup returns CDR1 MDHEN and CDR2 SYDVKM. The full variable domain, completed using reference TRBV28 and TRBJ1-5, is DVKVTQSSRYLVKRTGEKVFLECVQDMDHENMFWYRQDPGLGLRLIYFSYDVKMKEKGDIPEGYSVSREKKERFSLILESASTNQTSMYLCASSFQAGGGQPQHFGDGTRLSIL.

This clone was recorded many times. The chain couples TRBV30 to TRBJ2-2; no clear D gene. This CDR3 is built from 15 residues. Germline CDR1 reads GTSNPN; CDR2 reads SVGIG (reference sequence). The V gene lost 3 bases and the J gene lost 0 bases, with 11 bases spanning the gap. The CDR3 reads CAWSVEATNTGELFF. DNA of the CDR3: TGTGCCTGGAGCGTCGAGGCCACGAACACCGGGGAGCTGTTTTTT.

The chain combines TRBV7-9 with TRBJ2-2; tentatively, D is TRBD1 (5 bases). Germline CDR1 is SEHNR and CDR2 is FQNEAQ (reference sequence). Trimming removed 2 bases from V and 1 base from J, with 5 bases in between. The CDR3 totals 14 residues. The CDR3 DNA reads TGTGCCAGCAGCTTAAGGGGGAACACCGGGGAGCTGTTTTTT. This sequence encodes CASSLRGNTGELFF.